These 19 T cell receptor beta chains came from one sample sequenced in a study of OX40 agonist ivuxolimab in advanced cancers. Libraries were prepared through the immunoSEQ multiplex PCR assay. In its TCRdb copy, this immuneACCESS table keeps in-frame sequences only and misses some clones. Where compared with another copy, unresolved V genes explain less than half of these, and the others have no known cause. A total of 70,000 or so clones appear in this sample, about 83% of them only once. In total, the top ten clones hold about 0.72% of the sample. The starting material was CD4+ or CD8+ T cells sorted from blood, obtained in a trial of the OX40 agonist ivuxolimab. The receptors derive from an adult with an advanced solid tumor such as melanoma, head and neck, liver or kidney cancer.

The chain recombines TRBV7-8 with TRBJ2-3; the D gene could be TRBD1 or TRBD2 (5 bases each). Trimming left V 1 base short and J 2 bases short, with 10 bases between. This CDR3 is 15 amino acids long. Germline lookup yields CDR1 SGHVS and CDR2 FQNEAQ. In DNA, the CDR3 is TGTGCCAGCAGCTTAGAATGGGGGTCCACAGATACGCAGTATTTT. It yields the protein CASSLEWGSTDTQYF.

The genes are TRBV6-1 and TRBJ2-2; 8 bases align to TRBD1. The CDR3 length is 18 residues. J lost 5 bases, V lost 0 bases, and 11 bases had no gene match. Germline V CDR1 and CDR2: MNHNS, SASEGT. DNA of the CDR3: TGTGCCAGCAGTGAAGCCCCCGGACAGGGCAGGGGGACCGGGGAGCTGTTTTTT. This encodes CASSEAPGQGRGTGELFF.

The table lists this clone with a few counts. The chain combines TRBV6-1 with TRBJ2-7; the match to TRBD1 covers 10 bases. Trimming took 2 bases from V and 3 from J; bases not matched to a gene: 4. The CDR3 sequence is 15 residues long. The germline V gene encodes CDR1 MNHNS and CDR2 SASEGT. The CDR3 reads CASSEMGQGFYEQYF. Written as DNA, the CDR3 is TGTGCCAGCAGTGAAATGGGACAGGGGTTCTACGAGCAGTACTTC.

This chain joins TRBV5-1 and TRBJ1-4, with a tentative D call TRBD1 (5 bases). Between the trimmed V and J ends, which lost 0 bases and 7 bases, there was a span of 16 bases. Germline V lookup: CDR1 SGHRS, CDR2 YFSETQ. This CDR3 contains 16 residues. CDR3 in amino acids: CASSLARRGEGEKLFF. DNA of the CDR3: TGCGCCAGCAGCTTGGCCCGGAGGGGAGAGGGTGAAAAACTGTTTTTT. Full variable domain (rest looked up from reference TRBV5-1 and TRBJ1-4): KAGVTQTPRYLIKTRGQQVTLSCSPISGHRSVSWYQQTPGQGLQFLFEYFSETQRNKGNFPGRFSGRQFSNSRSEMNVSTLELGDSALYLCASSLARRGEGEKLFFGSGTQLSVL.

Concerning this clone: Within the sample, other DNA sequences also encode this same CDR3. This chain joins TRBV19 and TRBJ1-5; D might be TRBD1 (6 bases). Germline CDR1 reads LNHDA; CDR2 reads SQIVND (reference sequence). The CDR3 sequence is 12 residues long. V lost 7 bases, J lost 4 bases, and 8 bases lay in between. The CDR3 here is CASTGVNQPQHF. DNA of the CDR3: TGTGCCAGTACAGGGGTTAATCAGCCCCAGCATTTT.

The gene calls are TRBV9 and TRBJ1-1, with D possibly being TRBD1 (6 bases). Germline lookup yields CDR1 SGDLS and CDR2 YYNGEE. Trimming pared 3 bases from V and 8 bases from J, leaving 11 bases between. The CDR3 contains 12 residues. The CDR3 DNA is TGTGCCAGCAGCGCGACAGGTCTCGAAGCTTTCTTT. Translation gives CASSATGLEAFF. The whole variable domain, filled in from reference TRBV9 and TRBJ1-1, reads DSGVTQTPKHLITATGQRVTLRCSPRSGDLSVYWYQQSLDQGLQFLIQYYNGEERAKGNILERFSAQQFPDLHSELNLSSLELGDSALYFCASSATGLEAFFGQGTRLTVV.

This clone has a single count. The chain employs TRBV15 and TRBJ1-4, with D unresolved. Germline values: CDR1 LNHNV, CDR2 YYDKDF (reference sequence). Deletions cut 3 bases from V and 4 bases from J, with 15 bases between. The CDR3 totals 16 residues. In DNA, the CDR3 is TGTGCCACCAGCAGTCCCCGGGCCCCCGTTAATGAAAAACTGTTTTTT. It yields the protein CATSSPRAPVNEKLFF. Full variable domain (outside the CDR3, taken from reference TRBV15 and TRBJ1-4): DAMVIQNPRYQVTQFGKPVTLSCSQTLNHNVMYWYQQKSSQAPKLLFHYYDKDFNNEADTPDNFQSRRPNTSFCFLDIRSPGLGDTAMYLCATSSPRAPVNEKLFFGSGTQLSVL.

The CDR3 spells CASSPALYEQYF. CDR3 in DNA: TGTGCCAGCTCACCGGCTCTCTACGAGCAGTACTTC. The chain links TRBV18 to TRBJ2-7, with D unclear. V lost 3 bases and J 3 bases, leaving 6 bases between the germline ends. The CDR3 totals 12 residues. Germline V gene lookup returns CDR1 KGHSH and CDR2 LQKENI.

This chain uses TRBV27 with TRBJ2-5; TRBD1 matches at 8 bases. The CDR3 is made up of 19 amino acids. V shed 1 base, J shed 0 bases, and the junction held 13 bases outside the gene matches. In germline, CDR1 is MNHEY, CDR2 SMNVEV (reference sequence). CDR3 sequence reads: CASSLWDRWIEGDQETQYF. The CDR3 nucleotides read TGTGCCAGCAGTTTATGGGACAGGTGGATAGAGGGGGACCAAGAGACCCAGTACTTC.

The chain is built from TRBV7-9 and TRBJ2-1; D possibly corresponds to TRBD1 (6 bases). The ends were cut back, 1 base at V and 6 bases at J, with 19 bases in the middle. CDR3 length: 17 residues. CDR1 is SEHNR and CDR2 is FQNEAQ in the germline V gene (reference sequence). The CDR3 DNA reads TGTGCCAGCAGCTTAGGCAGGTCGGCAGGGGCTGGCAATGAGCAGTTCTTC. Its protein product is CASSLGRSAGAGNEQFF.

There are a few counts of this clone. The rearrangement joins TRBV6-1 to TRBJ2-3, with D possibly matching TRBD2 (6 bases). The CDR3 loop spans 12 amino acids. Trimming left V 1 base short and J 14 bases short, with 13 bases between. Germline V gene lookup returns CDR1 MNHNS and CDR2 SASEGT. The CDR3 reads CASSEDRRARYF. Here the CDR3 DNA reads TGTGCCAGCAGTGAAGACAGGAGGGCCAGGTATTTT.

In this sample, this clone turned up once. The rearrangement links TRBV5-1 to TRBJ1-2, with 7 nucleotides matching TRBD1. The CDR3 is 15 residues long. V lost 4 bases, J lost 2 bases, and 8 bases stayed unmatched. Germline CDR1 SGHRS, CDR2 YFSETQ. CDR3 DNA: TGCGCCAGCAGCCGTGTAGGGGGCAGCAACTATGGCTACACCTTC. It translates to CASSRVGGSNYGYTF.

The chain uses TRBV18 and TRBJ2-2; TRBD2 might be the D (5 bases). The germline gives CDR1 KGHSH, CDR2 LQKENI. The V end was cut by 1 base, the J end by 4 bases, with 16 bases between. The CDR3 has 17 residues. CDR3 region: CASSPRLAQEGTGELFF. In DNA, the CDR3 is TGTGCCAGCTCACCACGATTAGCGCAGGAAGGCACCGGGGAGCTGTTTTTT.

This chain links TRBV5-6 with TRBJ2-5, with D tentatively TRBD2 (5 bases). Germline CDR1 is SGHDT and CDR2 is YYEEEE. This CDR3 is 15 amino acids long. V was cut by 4 bases and J by 4 bases, with 17 bases left in between. This chain's CDR3 is CASSPRSAEGETQYF. CDR3 nucleotides: TGTGCCAGCAGCCCAAGGAGCGCAGAGGGAGAGACCCAGTACTTC.

This chain joins TRBV7-2 and TRBJ1-2, with 7 bases fitting TRBD1. With V trimmed by 3 bases and J by 6 bases, 10 bases remained unmatched. This CDR3 has 15 residues. Germline assignment: CDR1 SGHTA and CDR2 FQGNSA. CDR3 amino acids: CASSFQAGGRDGYTF. Here the CDR3 DNA reads TGTGCCAGCAGCTTTCAGGCAGGGGGAAGGGATGGCTACACCTTC.

The chain couples TRBV11-2 to TRBJ1-3, with a tentative D call TRBD1 (6 bases). The CDR3 loop spans 17 amino acids. Germline CDR1 SGHAT, CDR2 FQNNGV. Deletions cut 3 bases from V and 1 base from J, with 16 bases between. This CDR3 reads CASSFRQASISGNTIYF. In DNA form, the CDR3 reads TGTGCCAGCAGCTTCCGACAGGCCTCAATTTCTGGAAACACCATATATTTT. The full variable domain, rest sourced from reference TRBV11-2 and TRBJ1-3, is EAGVAQSPRYKIIEKRQSVAFWCNPISGHATLYWYQQILGQGPKLLIQFQNNGVVDDSQLPKDRFSAERLKGVDSTLKIQPAKLEDSAVYLCASSFRQASISGNTIYFGEGSWLTVV.

This clone was detected once. The chain employs TRBV4-1 and TRBJ1-2; the D is unclear. Trimming took 1 base from V and 1 from J, leaving 10 bases between them. From germline, CDR1 is MGHRA and CDR2 YSYEKL. The CDR3 contains 15 residues. CDR3 DNA: TGCGCCAGCAGCCAAGCTCAGTTTATTAACTATGGCTACACCTTC. This translates into CASSQAQFINYGYTF.

The rearrangement joins TRBV5-1 to TRBJ2-3; D unresolved. Trimming cost V 0 bases and J 6 bases, with 5 bases left between them. This CDR3 has 12 amino acids. Germline V gene lookup returns CDR1 SGHRS and CDR2 YFSETQ. Here the CDR3 reads CASSLAVDTQYF. The CDR3 DNA sequence: TGCGCCAGCAGCTTGGCGGTGGATACGCAGTATTTT.

The rearrangement uses TRBV6-5 and TRBJ2-1, with D perhaps matching TRBD2 (6 bases). The V gene lost 2 bases and the J gene lost 12 bases, with 14 bases spanning the gap. The CDR3 extends over 13 amino acids. The germline V gene has CDR1 MNHEY and CDR2 SVGAGI. The CDR3 sequence: CASSYGKAGRQFF. The CDR3 DNA follows: TGTGCCAGCAGTTACGGGAAAGCGGGCCGGCAGTTCTTC.